Below, one T cell receptor beta chain is given with its context. What it binds is unknown. Researchers ran the PCR with 60 Vbeta and 13 Jbeta primers. Here immunoSEQ multiplex PCR was the method, and the copy in TCRdb shows in-frame clones only, minus some. The sample has 160,000 or so clones; 60% to 80% are singletons. Looked up from germline, CDR1 is SGHNT and CDR2 is YYREEE (reference sequence). The CDR3 loop spans 17 amino acids. Trimming removed 5 bases from V and 0 bases from J; junction bases left unmatched: 9. This sample is drawn from a study of cytomegalovirus exposure and HLA in healthy donors. Study results and limitations: With high specificity and sensitivity, the classifier reportedly diagnosed cytomegalovirus status. In a later analysis, DRB1 alleles had the most associated TCRs; HLA-C alleles the fewest.

The TCR sequence derives from a man between 60 and 75 years old in good health and CMV-seronegative. The J gene is TRBJ2-1, the V gene TRBV5-4, with TRBD2 matching over 9 bases. Sequenced input: PBMCs. Here the CDR3 reads CASSSGTSRRSYNEQFF. DNA of the CDR3: TGTGCCAGCAGTTCCGGGACTAGCAGACGCTCCTACAATGAGCAGTTCTTC.